This T cell receptor (beta chain) was recorded in a study of blood T cells in healthy people across ages. Study findings and constraints: Measured against age, TCR beta diversity per million T cells decreased in a roughly linear manner.

The V end lost 5 bases, the J end lost 3 bases, and 17 bases lay between the germline ends. The length of the CDR3 is 15 residues. Germline V gene sequence: CDR1 MNHEY, CDR2 SVGAGI. Primers used in a second PCR of roughly 6 to 12 cycles were a sample-barcoded 5' primer and a J-beta primer mix. TCRdb used MiXCR to reprocess the 5' RACE reads, holding one entry per CDR3 protein. Altogether about a million distinct CDR3 sequences are present, roughly 51% being singletons, with the ten largest covering about 21%. This clonotype was detected only a few times. Its specificity is unknown. There were healthy Caucasian individuals from Russia, aged roughly 6 to 100, serving as donors.

The source material was blood. This receptor was identified in a woman aged 60 to 75 in good health. The chain combines TRBV6-5 with TRBJ2-7; perhaps TRBD2 as D (5 bases). CDR3: CASSAGWEESYEQYF. The CDR3, as DNA: TGTGCCAGCAGTGCGGGCTGGGAAGAAAGCTACGAGCAGTACTTC.